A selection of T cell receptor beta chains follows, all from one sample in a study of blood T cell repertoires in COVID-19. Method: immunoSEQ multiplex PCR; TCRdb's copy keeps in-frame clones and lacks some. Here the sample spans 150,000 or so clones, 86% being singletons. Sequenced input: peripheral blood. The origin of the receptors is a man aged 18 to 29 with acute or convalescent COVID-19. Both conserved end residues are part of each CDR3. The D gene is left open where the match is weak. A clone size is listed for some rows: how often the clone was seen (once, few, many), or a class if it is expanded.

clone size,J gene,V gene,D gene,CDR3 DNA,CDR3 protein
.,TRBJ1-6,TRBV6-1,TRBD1,TGTGCCAGCAGTGAAAGAGGGGGACAGGGGTTACCCCTCCACTTT,CASSERGGQGLPLHF
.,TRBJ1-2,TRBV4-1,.,TGCGCCAGCAGCCAAGGACAGTTAAACGGTGGCTACACCTTC,CASSQGQLNGGYTF
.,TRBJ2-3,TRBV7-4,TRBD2,TGTGCCAGCAGCTTACGACTAGCGGGGGGGCCAGGGAGCACAGATACGCAGTATTTT,CASSLRLAGGPGSTDTQYF
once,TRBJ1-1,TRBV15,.,TGTGCCACCAGCAGGGTCCCCCACAGGGTAAAAAAGGACACTGAAGCTTTCTTT,CATSRVPHRVKKDTEAFF
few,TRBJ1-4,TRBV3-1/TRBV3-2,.,TGTGCCAGCAGTCCCGATGGGCGTATTGAAAAACTGTTTTTT,CASSPDGRIEKLFF
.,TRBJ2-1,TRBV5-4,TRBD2,TGTGCCAGCAGCATGGGACTAGCGGGGGCATCTAATGAGCAGTTCTTC,CASSMGLAGASNEQFF
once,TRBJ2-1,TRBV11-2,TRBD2,TGTGCCAGCAGCTTATTCGGGGGGTTGAACAATGAGCAGTTCTTC,CASSLFGGLNNEQFF
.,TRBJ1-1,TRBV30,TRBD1,TGTGCCTGGAGTCGGGTTGAGGGGACAGCGTTCTTT,CAWSRVEGTAFF
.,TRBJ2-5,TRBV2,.,TGTGCCAGCAGTGGGACAACTGAGTACCAAGAGACCCAGTACTTC,CASSGTTEYQETQYF
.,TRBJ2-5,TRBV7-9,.,TGTGCCAGCAGCGTAACCTCTAGACCACAAGAGACCCAGTACTTC,CASSVTSRPQETQYF
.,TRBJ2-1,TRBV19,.,TGTGCCAGTAGTATCGCGGGTAATGAGCAGTTCTTC,CASSIAGNEQFF
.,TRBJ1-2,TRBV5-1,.,TGCGCCAGCAGCTTGGACCAGCGGTATGGCTACACCTTC,CASSLDQRYGYTF
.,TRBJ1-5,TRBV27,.,TGTGCCAGCAGTTTAACAGCGGGGGGCTCTCAGCCCCAGCATTTT,CASSLTAGGSQPQHF
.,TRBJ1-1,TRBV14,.,TGTGCCAGCAGCCAAGAAAGGGGGATGAACACTGAAGCTTTCTTT,CASSQERGMNTEAFF
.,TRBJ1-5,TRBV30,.,TGTGCCTGGAGTGTACAGTCGGATCAGCCCCAGCATTTT,CAWSVQSDQPQHF
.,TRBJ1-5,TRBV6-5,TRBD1,TGTGCCAGCAGCCCCGGACAGGGGAGACGGCAGCCCCAGCATTTT,CASSPGQGRRQPQHF
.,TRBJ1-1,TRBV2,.,TGTGCCAGATACCGACAGGACACTGAAGCTTTCTTT,CARYRQDTEAFF
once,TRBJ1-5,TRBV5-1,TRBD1,TGCGCCAGCAGCCCCACCCCGGGACAGGGTAATCAGCCCCAGCATTTT,CASSPTPGQGNQPQHF
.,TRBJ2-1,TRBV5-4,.,TGTGCCAGCAGCGAATCCGGGACAAGGAATGAGCAGTTCTTC,CASSESGTRNEQFF
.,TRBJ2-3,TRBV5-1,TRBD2,TGCGCCAGCAGCCTGGGACTAGCGAGCACAGATACGCAGTATTTT,CASSLGLASTDTQYF
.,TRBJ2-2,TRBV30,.,TGTGCCTGGAGAGGGACAAACACCGGGGAGCTGTTTTTT,CAWRGTNTGELFF
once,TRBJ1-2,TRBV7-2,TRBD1,TGTGCCAGCAGCTTGTCGTTGTCCAGGGGGATCGGTTTAGGCTATGGCTACACCTTC,CASSLSLSRGIGLGYGYTF
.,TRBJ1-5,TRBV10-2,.,TGCGCCAGCAGTGAGGCCGGTCTGGTGGGCAATCAGCCCCAGCATTTT,CASSEAGLVGNQPQHF
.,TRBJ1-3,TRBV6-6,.,TGTGCCAGCAGCAGGGACTCTGGAAACACCATATATTTT,CASSRDSGNTIYF
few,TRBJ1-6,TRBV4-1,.,TGCGCCAGCAGCCAAGACTTAACAGGGAGCTCCTATAATTCACCCCTCCACTTT,CASSQDLTGSSYNSPLHF
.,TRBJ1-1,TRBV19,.,TGTGCCAGTAGTCAGGGCTCGAACACTGAAGCTTTCTTT,CASSQGSNTEAFF
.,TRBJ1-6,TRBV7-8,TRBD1,TGTGCCAGCAGCTCCAGAATGGGACAGGATTCACCCCTCCACTTT,CASSSRMGQDSPLHF
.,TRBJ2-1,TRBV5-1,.,TGCGCCAGCAGCTTGGGGGCTTACTCCTACAATGAGCAGTTCTTC,CASSLGAYSYNEQFF
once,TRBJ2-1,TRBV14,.,TGTGCCAGCAGCCAAGATACAACCTACAATGAGCAGTTCTTC,CASSQDTTYNEQFF
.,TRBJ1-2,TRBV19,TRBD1,TGTGCCAGTAGAACCGGGACAGGGGGATATGGCTACACCTTC,CASRTGTGGYGYTF
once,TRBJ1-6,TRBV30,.,TGTGCCTGGACCGTGTCCGACGGGTCACCCCTCCACTTT,CAWTVSDGSPLHF
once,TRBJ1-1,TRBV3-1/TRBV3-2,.,TGTGCCAGCAGCCAGTTGGTCAGGAACACTGAAGCTTTCTTT,CASSQLVRNTEAFF